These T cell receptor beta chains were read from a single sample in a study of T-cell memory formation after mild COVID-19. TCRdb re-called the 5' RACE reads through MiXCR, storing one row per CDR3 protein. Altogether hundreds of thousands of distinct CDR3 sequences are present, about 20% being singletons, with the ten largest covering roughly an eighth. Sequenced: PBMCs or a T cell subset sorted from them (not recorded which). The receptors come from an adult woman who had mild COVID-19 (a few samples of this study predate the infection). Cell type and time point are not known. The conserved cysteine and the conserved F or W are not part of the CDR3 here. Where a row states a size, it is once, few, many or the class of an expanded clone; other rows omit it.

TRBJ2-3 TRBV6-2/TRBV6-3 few ASSRLAGDTDTQY
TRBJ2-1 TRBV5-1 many ASSLRGGQRYNEQF
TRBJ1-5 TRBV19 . ASSIDSGAPNQPQH
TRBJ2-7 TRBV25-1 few ASRRGHPSYEQY
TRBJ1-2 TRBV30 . AWTAGLLTNYGYT
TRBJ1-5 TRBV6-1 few ASSDPVVSNQPQH
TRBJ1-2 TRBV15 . ATRPEGGGNYGYT
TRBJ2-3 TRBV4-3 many ASSPAPLGAQPDTQY
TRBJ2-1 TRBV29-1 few IYGTGTSEKYSYNEQF
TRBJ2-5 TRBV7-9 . ASSSSGSRQETQY
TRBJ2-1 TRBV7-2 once ASSLGAGGPNEQF
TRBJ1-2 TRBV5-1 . ASSVTGTGENYGYT
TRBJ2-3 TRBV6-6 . ASSGRDYSDTQY
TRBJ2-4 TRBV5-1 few ASTKDLAKNIQY
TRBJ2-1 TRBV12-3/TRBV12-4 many ASSSSGLAGTEQF
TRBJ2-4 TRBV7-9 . ASSLGPAGNIQY
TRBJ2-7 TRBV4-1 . ASSQDGAASSYEQY
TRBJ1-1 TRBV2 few ASSEDRKNTEAF
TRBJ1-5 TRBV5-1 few ASPKASPPSWPQH
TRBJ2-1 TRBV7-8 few ASSLAQLLPNEQF
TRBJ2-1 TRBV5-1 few ASSPLPGLYNEQF
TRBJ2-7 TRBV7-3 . ASSVDSSTYEQY
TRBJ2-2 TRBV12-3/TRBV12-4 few ASSSTGGELF
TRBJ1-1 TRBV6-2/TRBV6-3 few ASSFPLDRAF